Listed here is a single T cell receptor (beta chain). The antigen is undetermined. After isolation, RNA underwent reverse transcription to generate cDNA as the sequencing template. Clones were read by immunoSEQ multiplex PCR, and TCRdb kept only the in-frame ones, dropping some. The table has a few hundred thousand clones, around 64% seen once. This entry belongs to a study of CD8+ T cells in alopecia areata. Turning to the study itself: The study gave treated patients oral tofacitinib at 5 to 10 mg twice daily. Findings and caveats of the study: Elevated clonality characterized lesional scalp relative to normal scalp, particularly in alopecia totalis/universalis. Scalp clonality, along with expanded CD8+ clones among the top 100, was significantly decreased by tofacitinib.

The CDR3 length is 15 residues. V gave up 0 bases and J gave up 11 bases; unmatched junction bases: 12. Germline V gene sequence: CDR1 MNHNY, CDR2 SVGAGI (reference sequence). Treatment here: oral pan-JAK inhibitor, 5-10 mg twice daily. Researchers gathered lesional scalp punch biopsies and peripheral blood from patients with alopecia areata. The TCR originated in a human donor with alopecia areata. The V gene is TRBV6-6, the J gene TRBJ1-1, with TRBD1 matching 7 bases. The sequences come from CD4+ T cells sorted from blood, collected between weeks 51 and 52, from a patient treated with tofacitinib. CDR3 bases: TGTGCCAGCAGTTACTCTACTACAGGGGCCTTGGGGGCTTTCTTT. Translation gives CASSYSTTGALGAFF.